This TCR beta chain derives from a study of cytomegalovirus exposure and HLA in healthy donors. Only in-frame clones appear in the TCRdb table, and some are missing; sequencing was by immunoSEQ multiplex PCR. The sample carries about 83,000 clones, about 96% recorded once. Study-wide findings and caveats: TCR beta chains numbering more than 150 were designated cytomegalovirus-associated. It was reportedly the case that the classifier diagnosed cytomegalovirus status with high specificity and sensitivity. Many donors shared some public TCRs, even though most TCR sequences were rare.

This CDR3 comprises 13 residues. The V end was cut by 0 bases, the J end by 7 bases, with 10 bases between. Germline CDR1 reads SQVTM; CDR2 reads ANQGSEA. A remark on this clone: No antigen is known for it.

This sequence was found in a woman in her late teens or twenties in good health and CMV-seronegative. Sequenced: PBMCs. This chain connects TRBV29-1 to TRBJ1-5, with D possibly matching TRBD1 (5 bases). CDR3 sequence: CSVEEDRYQPQHF. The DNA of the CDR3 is TGCAGCGTTGAAGAAGACAGATACCAGCCCCAGCATTTT.